This entry lists 9 T cell receptor beta chains sequenced from one sample in a study of graft-versus-host responses after intestinal transplantation. These receptors have no known antigen. Clones were read by immunoSEQ multiplex PCR, and TCRdb kept only the in-frame ones, dropping some. The repertoire holds fewer than 150,000 clones, about 92% seen once, with roughly 0.17% in the top ten. The sample here was unstimulated CD4+ T cells sorted from spleen or lymph node cells, taken before intestinal transplant. The receptors were gathered from a human donor who received an intestinal transplant.

J is TRBJ1-4 and V is TRBV7-8; 7 nucleotides line up with TRBD1. Losses at the gene ends were 4 bases for V and 7 bases for J; bases not matched to a gene: 6. This CDR3 is 14 amino acids long. In germline, CDR1 is SGHVS, CDR2 FQNEAQ. The CDR3 reads CASSSDRVREKLFF. The CDR3 DNA is TGTGCCAGCAGCTCCGACAGGGTCCGTGAAAAACTGTTTTTT.

As for this clone: The junction differs from germline at one of its ends, possibly a read error. The chain joins TRBV27 to TRBJ2-3; D gene uncertain. This CDR3 contains 14 residues. CDR1 is MNHEY and CDR2 is SMNVEV in the germline V gene (reference sequence). The DNA for the CDR3 is TGTGCCGGCAGTTCCGGCTTGAACGGGGATACGCAGTATTTT. As protein: CAGSSGLNGDTQYF.

This clone was counted only a few times. This chain links TRBV7-9 with TRBJ1-1; D might be TRBD1 (5 bases). The CDR3 covers 14 residues. Germline V lookup: CDR1 SEHNR, CDR2 FQNEAQ (reference sequence). V dropped 4 bases and J dropped 5 bases, with 14 bases sitting between them. The CDR3 sequence is CASSSSGGKTEAFF. The CDR3 DNA reads TGTGCCAGCAGCTCATCTGGGGGAAAGACTGAAGCTTTCTTT.

The chain has TRBV27 and TRBJ2-1; no definite D call. Germline V gives CDR1 MNHEY, CDR2 SMNVEV (reference sequence). V was clipped by 6 bases and J by 3 bases, with 9 bases between them. The CDR3 spans 13 residues. The CDR3: CASSYSRYNEQFF. The CDR3 DNA reads as TGTGCCAGCAGCTACAGCCGCTACAATGAGCAGTTCTTC.

The DNA of the CDR3 is TGTGCCAGCAGCTTAGGCTCGGGCAGGGGGACCCAGTACTTC. Its translation: CASSLGSGRGTQYF. The chain recombines TRBV7-9 with TRBJ2-5; perhaps TRBD1 as D (6 bases). V was trimmed by 1 base and J by 7 bases, leaving 13 bases between them. This CDR3 is 14 amino acids long. Germline V gene lookup returns CDR1 SEHNR and CDR2 FQNEAQ (reference sequence).

The chain employs TRBV29-1 and TRBJ2-7; D remains unclear. The CDR3 contains 16 residues. Germline CDR1 reads SQVTM; CDR2 reads ANQGSEA. Trimming cost V 6 bases and J 2 bases, with 23 bases left between them. In DNA form, the CDR3 reads TGCAGCGTATTGACTGATCCTTTCCGTGAGCCCTACGAGCAGTACTTC. Its protein is CSVLTDPFREPYEQYF.

V is TRBV5-1 and J is TRBJ1-2, with TRBD1 as a possible D gene (6 bases). The V and J ends lost 4 bases and 4 bases respectively, with 14 bases between them. CDR1 and CDR2 from the germline V gene are SGHRS and YFSETQ. This CDR3 is 14 amino acids long. Written as DNA, the CDR3 is TGCGCCAGCAGCAAGGACAGTTTGTCCTATGGCTACACCTTC. It translates to CASSKDSLSYGYTF.

The V and J genes are TRBV12-5 and TRBJ2-1, with 9 positions matching TRBD1. CDR1 and CDR2 (germline): LGHNT, FRNRAP. The CDR3 totals 14 residues. V lost 6 bases, J lost 4 bases, and 4 bases stayed unmatched. For the CDR3, the DNA is TGTGCTAGTGGCCCCGGGACAGGGTACAATGAGCAGTTCTTC. It encodes CASGPGTGYNEQFF.

In this sample, this clone turned up a few times. The chain employs TRBV10-3 and TRBJ1-1; TRBD1 agrees at 8 bases. The CDR3 is 17 amino acids. Germline values: CDR1 ENHRY, CDR2 SYGVKD. V gave up 6 bases and J gave up 0 bases; unmatched junction bases: 12. Here the CDR3 DNA reads TGTGCCATCAGCCTATCAGGGGGCCCTCTCATGAACACTGAAGCTTTCTTT. Its translation: CAISLSGGPLMNTEAFF.